This TCR beta chain was identified during a study of Tregs in tolerant kidney transplant recipients. Trimming left V 7 bases short and J 0 bases short, with 15 bases between. This CDR3 contains 15 residues. The V gene's germline CDR1 is MGHDK and CDR2 SYGVNS. TCRdb's table, derived via immunoSEQ multiplex PCR, lists solely in-frame clones and lacks some. The sample carries around 50,000 clones, about four fifths recorded once. The sample taken for sequencing was CD4+ T cells from blood. The chain is built from TRBV25-1 and TRBJ1-1; D is perhaps TRBD1 (5 bases). The sequence was collected from a human donor in good health. CDR3 in amino acids: CASIDGRGLNTEAFF. The CDR3 DNA is TGTGCCAGCATTGACGGTCGGGGCTTGAACACTGAAGCTTTCTTT.